This T cell receptor (beta chain) was sequenced during a study of T cells expressing NK-cell markers. Overall study context: It was from sorted CD3+CD56+NKG2C+, CD3+CD56+NKG2C- and CD3+CD56-NKG2C+ T cells that TCR beta repertoires came.

Libraries used 5'RACE template switching adding universal primer site and UMIs. TCRdb reprocessed the 5' RACE reads; each CDR3 protein has one entry and no DNA is given. Recorded for this sample: 400,000 to 500,000 distinct CDR3 sequences. This receptor was taken from a woman between 18 and 69 years old in good health. Sample: blood T cells: a sorted CD56 or NKG2C T cell subset, CD4+ or CD8+ T cells, or bulk PBMC T cells (not recorded which).

CDR3 amino acids: CASILGGSGTGKNTQYF. The chain recombines TRBV6-1 with TRBJ2-3; TCRdb proposes TRBD1, but this gene call is untestable without DNA. CDR1 and CDR2 (germline): MNHNS, SASEGT. The CDR3 runs to 17 residues.